The clone carrying this T cell receptor (beta chain) was observed a single time. Its antigen is still unknown. Here immunoSEQ multiplex PCR was the method, and the copy in TCRdb shows in-frame clones only, minus some. Among over 200,000 clones, 75% to 90% were seen once, and the ten largest hold about 14%. The CDR3 runs 14 residues. Germline assignment: CDR1 LNHDA and CDR2 SQIVND (reference sequence). With V trimmed by 5 bases and J by 5 bases, 8 bases remained unmatched. These data come from a study of cytomegalovirus exposure and HLA in healthy donors. Study-level findings and limits: One later analysis, an examination of the 90 to 150 validation repertoires, found that first-cohort TCR clusters tended to co-occur in them. The listing of 160 or so TCR beta chains classed them as cytomegalovirus-associated. In vitro, a few CMV-associated chains proved specific for CMV antigens.

The rearrangement joins TRBV19 to TRBJ2-7; 8 bases agree with TRBD1. The TCR originated in a woman aged 30 to 39 in good health and CMV-seropositive. The sample was PBMCs. CDR3: CASSVRDRPNEQYF. The CDR3 DNA follows: TGTGCCAGTAGTGTCCGGGACAGGCCCAACGAGCAGTACTTC.